Presented here are 29 T cell receptor beta chains from one specimen sequenced in a study of T cell responses to AZD1222 COVID-19 vaccine. The method was immunoSEQ multiplex PCR; TCRdb's version includes in-frame clones alone and lacks a portion of them. The data show under 200,000 clones, 75% to 90% seen once. Sample: peripheral blood, taken on day 0 of MenACWY control vaccination. The receptors originated from an adult in good health.

This rearrangement joins TRBV27 to TRBJ2-1, with D perhaps TRBD1 or TRBD2 (5 bases each). Germline V gene data show CDR1 as MNHEY and CDR2 as SMNVEV (reference sequence). Trimming pared 3 bases from V and 9 bases from J, leaving 9 bases between. This CDR3 is 12 amino acids long. The CDR3 is CASSFRGAEQFF. CDR3 in DNA: TGTGCCAGCAGTTTTAGAGGGGCTGAGCAGTTCTTC.

V is TRBV24-1 and J is TRBJ1-2; D uncertain. The CDR3 loop spans 13 amino acids. V lost 4 bases to trimming and J lost 4 bases, with 9 bases between them. CDR1 KGHDR and CDR2 SFDVKD come from the germline V gene. The CDR3 reads CATSEGLGYGYTF. The CDR3 DNA is TGTGCCACCAGTGAGGGTCTCGGCTATGGCTACACCTTC.

The chain combines TRBV12-3 or TRBV12-4 with TRBJ1-1, with D hard to call. This CDR3 comprises 13 residues. The V gene lost 3 bases and the J gene lost 1 base, with 6 bases spanning the gap. The CDR3 sequence is CASSFMENTEAFF. As DNA, the CDR3 is TGTGCCAGCAGTTTTATGGAGAACACTGAAGCTTTCTTT.

The V call is TRBV30, the J call TRBJ1-5; unclear D gene. CDR3 length: 12 residues. Germline V CDR1 and CDR2: GTSNPN, SVGIG (reference sequence). Trimming cost V 2 bases and J 5 bases, with 7 bases left between them. As DNA, the CDR3 is TGTGCCTGGAGTTCTGATGATCAGCCCCAGCATTTT. Amino acid sequence: CAWSSDDQPQHF. Variable domain in full (rest from reference TRBV30 and TRBJ1-5): SQTIHQWPATLVQPVGSPLSLECTVEGTSNPNLYWYRQAAGRGLQLLFYSVGIGQISSEVPQNLSASRPQDRQFILSSKKLLLSDSGFYLCAWSSDDQPQHFGDGTRLSIL.

The V gene is TRBV18, the J gene TRBJ2-7, with D possibly matching TRBD1 (6 bases). Germline V lookup: CDR1 KGHSH, CDR2 LQKENI. The CDR3 contains 13 residues. The V end lost 1 base, the J end lost 6 bases, and 10 bases lay between the germline ends. The CDR3 region is CASSPRQEGEQYF. For the CDR3, the DNA is TGTGCCAGCTCACCACGACAGGAAGGCGAGCAGTACTTC.

The V and J genes are TRBV19 and TRBJ2-3; no firm D call. The germline gives CDR1 LNHDA, CDR2 SQIVND (reference sequence). CDR3 length equals 13 residues. Trimming removed 5 bases from V and 0 bases from J, with 6 bases in between. The CDR3 spells CASSPVSTDTQYF. The CDR3 bases are TGTGCCAGTAGTCCCGTGAGCACAGATACGCAGTATTTT.

The rearrangement links TRBV5-6 to TRBJ2-4; TRBD1 matches 8 bases. Germline V gene lookup returns CDR1 SGHDT and CDR2 YYEEEE. J was trimmed by 3 bases and V by 4 bases; bases with no gene match: 15. The CDR3 is 18 residues long. The CDR3 DNA reads TGTGCCAGCAGCCCACGGACAGGGACCTCCTTCCGCAAAAACATTCAGTACTTC. It yields the protein CASSPRTGTSFRKNIQYF. The full variable domain, its missing parts supplied by reference TRBV5-6 and TRBJ2-4, is DAGVTQSPTHLIKTRGQQVTLRCSPKSGHDTVSWYQQALGQGPQFIFQYYEEEERQRGNFPDRFSGHQFPNYSSELNVNALLLGDSALYLCASSPRTGTSFRKNIQYFGAGTRLSVL.

CDR3 sequence reads: CASSLSGGQANTEAFF. DNA of the CDR3: TGTGCCAGCAGCTTGAGTGGGGGACAGGCAAACACTGAAGCTTTCTTT. The chain employs TRBV7-6 and TRBJ1-1, with 8 bases fitting TRBD1. The germline V gene has CDR1 SGHVS and CDR2 FNYEAQ. The V and J ends lost 3 bases and 2 bases, in that order; junction bases with no gene match: 8. The CDR3 is made up of 16 amino acids.

V usage is TRBV28 and J usage is TRBJ1-1; the D gene is possibly TRBD1 (6 bases). V lost 5 bases and J lost 3, with 13 bases in between. The CDR3 contains 14 residues. The germline V gene encodes CDR1 MDHEN and CDR2 SYDVKM. The CDR3 DNA reads as TGTGCCAGCAGTATACCACAGGGAGACACTGAAGCTTTCTTT. Protein: CASSIPQGDTEAFF.

V is TRBV5-1 and J is TRBJ2-1; 7 nucleotides line up with TRBD2. After removal of 4 bases from V and 5 bases from J, the junction contained 9 bases not matched to a gene. Germline V CDR1 and CDR2: SGHRS, YFSETQ. The CDR3 consists of 15 residues. CDR3: CASSETSSRNNEQFF. In nucleotides, the CDR3 is TGCGCCAGCAGCGAGACTAGCAGCCGAAACAATGAGCAGTTCTTC.

V and J are TRBV5-4 and TRBJ2-7, with D unresolved. Per germline, CDR1 SGHNT and CDR2 YYREEE (reference sequence). CDR3 length equals 14 residues. With 0 bases removed from V and 5 bases from J, the gap between germline ends came to 12 bases. Here the CDR3 reads CASSLETRADEQYF. The CDR3 DNA sequence: TGTGCCAGCAGCTTGGAGACAAGGGCGGACGAGCAGTACTTC. Combining the CDR3 with reference TRBV5-4 and TRBJ2-7 gives the whole variable domain ETGVTQSPTHLIKTRGQQVTLRCSSQSGHNTVSWYQQALGQGPQFIFQYYREEENGRGNFPPRFSGLQFPNYSSELNVNALELDDSALYLCASSLETRADEQYFGPGTRLTVT.

The rearrangement links TRBV5-5 to TRBJ2-7, with D perhaps matching TRBD2 (5 bases). This CDR3 comprises 11 residues. Germline assignment: CDR1 SGHKS and CDR2 YYEKEE (reference sequence). Trimming left V 3 bases short and J 5 bases short, with 6 bases between. The CDR3 spells CASSWTDEQYF. Here the CDR3 DNA reads TGTGCCAGCAGCTGGACTGACGAGCAGTACTTC.

The rearrangement joins TRBV29-1 to TRBJ1-2; D gene ambiguous. The germline V and J ends were trimmed by 4 bases and 8 bases, with 11 bases remaining between them. CDR1 SQVTM and CDR2 ANQGSEA come from the germline V gene. The CDR3 runs to 11 residues. The CDR3 spells CSVGQGGGYTF. In DNA, the CDR3 is TGCAGCGTTGGCCAAGGAGGGGGCTACACCTTC. The full variable domain, rest sourced from reference TRBV29-1 and TRBJ1-2, is SAVISQKPSRDICQRGTSLTIQCQVDSQVTMMFWYRQQPGQSLTLIATANQGSEATYESGFVIDKFPISRPNLTFSTLTVSNMSPEDSSIYLCSVGQGGGYTFGSGTRLTVV.

The V and J genes are TRBV28 and TRBJ1-2; 10 bases fit TRBD1. Trimming removed 4 bases from V and 8 bases from J; junction bases left unmatched: 7. Germline lookup yields CDR1 MDHEN and CDR2 SYDVKM. The CDR3 has 14 residues. The CDR3 bases are TGTGCCAGCAGTTCCACCGGGACAGGGGTCGGCTACACCTTC. Amino acid sequence: CASSSTGTGVGYTF.

The V gene is TRBV4-3, the J gene TRBJ1-5, with D perhaps matching TRBD1 (6 bases). CDR1 is LGHNA and CDR2 is YSLEER in the germline V gene. The ends were cut back, 1 base at V and 6 bases at J, with 16 bases in the middle. This CDR3 is built from 16 residues. The CDR3 DNA reads TGCGCCAGCAGCCAAGCCCCACAGGGTGGCGGTCAGCCCCAGCATTTT. Its protein product is CASSQAPQGGGQPQHF.

With regard to this clone: This may be a read error, as it is one base from a much larger clone. V usage is TRBV7-8 and J usage is TRBJ2-7, with D perhaps matching TRBD1 (5 bases). The CDR3 totals 12 residues. Deletions cut 5 bases from V and 8 bases from J, with 13 bases between. CDR1 and CDR2 (germline): SGHVS, FQNEAQ. This chain's CDR3 is CASSPDSYKQYF. The CDR3 DNA reads as TGTGCCAGCAGCCCAGACAGTTACAAGCAGTACTTC.

The chain links TRBV19 to TRBJ1-5; no clear D. There are 14 residues in the CDR3. With 5 bases removed from V and 6 bases from J, the gap between germline ends came to 14 bases. Germline CDR1 LNHDA, CDR2 SQIVND (reference sequence). The CDR3 nucleotides read TGTGCCAGTAGTGATCCCTTCGGTAGTCAGCCCCAGCATTTT. It translates to CASSDPFGSQPQHF.

J is TRBJ2-7 and V is TRBV25-1; TRBD2 matches at 9 bases. V shed 4 bases, J shed 2 bases, and the junction held 9 bases outside the gene matches. Looked up from germline, CDR1 is MGHDK and CDR2 is SYGVNS. The length of the CDR3 is 16 residues. The CDR3 bases are TGTGCCAGCAGTGTTCCCACTAGCGGGCAGACCTACGAGCAGTACTTC. This translates into CASSVPTSGQTYEQYF.

This chain connects TRBV15 to TRBJ2-5; 8 nucleotides match TRBD2. Germline V gene data show CDR1 as LNHNV and CDR2 as YYDKDF (reference sequence). The ends lost 3 bases at V and 4 bases at J; junction bases unmatched: 13. The CDR3 covers 17 residues. The CDR3 reads CATSSVRLASGGETQYF. The DNA for the CDR3 is TGTGCCACCAGCAGTGTTAGACTAGCGTCGGGCGGAGAGACCCAGTACTTC.

V and J are TRBV6-2 or TRBV6-3 and TRBJ1-2, with D hard to call. The length of the CDR3 is 14 residues. The germline V gene encodes CDR1 MNHEY and CDR2 SVGEGT. V was cut by 6 bases and J by 8 bases, with 19 bases left in between. This CDR3 is CASSPPVPGGGYTF. The CDR3 region has the DNA TGTGCCAGCAGCCCCCCCGTGCCGGGAGGAGGCTACACCTTC.

The chain combines TRBV4-1 with TRBJ1-1; a possible D gene is TRBD1 (5 bases). This CDR3 contains 13 residues. V shed 0 bases and J shed 11 bases, with 13 bases lying between them. From germline, CDR1 is MGHRA and CDR2 YSYEKL. The CDR3 DNA reads TGCGCCAGCAGCCAAGAAAACCCGGGGGGTGCTTTCTTT. Translating it yields CASSQENPGGAFF.

This chain uses TRBV28 with TRBJ2-7; 8 positions agree with TRBD1. V shed 8 bases, J shed 0 bases, and the junction held 6 bases outside the gene matches. The CDR3 loop spans 14 amino acids. The germline CDR1 and CDR2 sequences are MDHEN and SYDVKM. The CDR3 bases are TGTGCCAGCGGACAGGGTTTCGGCTCCTACGAGCAGTACTTC. Translated: CASGQGFGSYEQYF.

CDR3 nucleotide sequence: TGTGCCAGCAGCTTGGAGGACAGGGGGATGTACGAGCAGTACTTC. The encoded protein is CASSLEDRGMYEQYF. V and J are TRBV5-4 and TRBJ2-7; TRBD1 agrees at 10 bases. There are 15 residues in the CDR3. Germline V lookup: CDR1 SGHNT, CDR2 YYREEE (reference sequence). The trim removed 0 bases at V and 4 bases at J, leaving 4 bases unmatched.

J is TRBJ2-7 and V is TRBV6-5; no definite D call. Germline V gene lookup returns CDR1 MNHEY and CDR2 SVGAGI. The CDR3 runs 13 residues. V lost 3 bases, J lost 0 bases, and 6 bases lay in between. Here the CDR3 reads CASSYGISYEQYF. The CDR3 DNA follows: TGTGCCAGCAGTTATGGCATCTCCTACGAGCAGTACTTC.

The gene calls are TRBV15 and TRBJ2-7; TRBD1 agrees at 9 bases. Germline CDR1 and CDR2: LNHNV and YYDKDF (reference sequence). CDR3 length: 14 amino acids. J lost 6 bases, V lost 5 bases, and 8 bases had no gene match. CDR3 nucleotides: TGTGCCACCAGCGCAACAGGGGGCTCGGGCGAGCAGTACTTC. It yields the protein CATSATGGSGEQYF.

The V gene is TRBV7-9, the J gene TRBJ1-4; possible D gene TRBD1, 5 bases. Germline-derived CDR1 and CDR2 are SEHNR and FQNEAQ (reference sequence). This CDR3 comprises 16 residues. Trimming took off 4 bases at V and 3 bases at J, with 15 bases between the two ends. In DNA, the CDR3 is TGTGCCAGCAGCTCGAGAACAGGATTCCCTAATGAAAAACTGTTTTTT. Protein sequence: CASSSRTGFPNEKLFF. The full variable domain, with the rest looked up from reference TRBV7-9 and TRBJ1-4, is DTGVSQNPRHKITKRGQNVTFRCDPISEHNRLYWYRQTLGQGPEFLTYFQNEAQLEKSRLLSDRFSAERPKGSFSTLEIQRTEQGDSAMYLCASSSRTGFPNEKLFFGSGTQLSVL.

The chain couples TRBV7-3 to TRBJ2-3; possibly TRBD1 for D (5 bases). V gave up 5 bases and J gave up 2 bases, with 17 bases separating them. This CDR3 is built from 16 residues. CDR1 SGHTA and CDR2 FQGTGA come from the germline V gene. In DNA, the CDR3 is TGTGCCAGCAGCCAAAATCAGGGTAGAGCCACAGATACGCAGTATTTT. It yields the protein CASSQNQGRATDTQYF. Complete variable domain (other parts from reference TRBV7-3 and TRBJ2-3): GAGVSQTPSNKVTEKGKYVELRCDPISGHTALYWYRQSLGQGPEFLIYFQGTGAADDSGLPNDRFFAVRPEGSVSTLKIQRTERGDSAVYLCASSQNQGRATDTQYFGPGTRLTVL.

This clone was seen just once. The chain combines TRBV7-9 with TRBJ2-3, with no clear D. The CDR3 runs to 15 residues. V was pared by 2 bases and J by 0 bases, with 9 bases between. CDR1 is SEHNR, CDR2 FQNEAQ, per germline (reference sequence). CDR3 region: CASSLTATSTDTQYF. CDR3 nucleotides: TGTGCCAGCAGCTTAACAGCAACTAGCACAGATACGCAGTATTTT.

The table lists this clone with a few counts. This sequence joins TRBV5-3 and TRBJ1-3; no clear D gene. TRBV5-3 is an open reading frame, and its role is uncertain. The CDR3 spans 15 residues. The germline V and J ends were trimmed by 5 bases and 0 bases, with 12 bases remaining between them. CDR3 nucleotide sequence: TGTGCCAGAAGGGGATTGGGGAGCTCTGGAAACACCATATATTTT. Translated: CARRGLGSSGNTIYF.